Listed below are T cell receptor beta chains from one sample, sequenced in a study of Ad26.COV2.S vaccination and SARS-CoV-2 variants. TCRdb keeps only in-frame clones here, not all; method: immunoSEQ multiplex PCR. The table shows roughly 500,000 clones, with around 88% occurring only once. The sample in question was peripheral blood, obtained in a trial of Ad26.COV2.S vaccine versus placebo. Every receptor here comes from a person between 18 and 60 years old who received the Ad26.COV2.S COVID-19 vaccine or a placebo. Both conserved end residues are part of each CDR3. The order of the fields is J gene, V gene, CDR3 protein.

TRBJ1-3 TRBV27 CASSLRVGNTIYF
TRBJ2-3 TRBV7-9 CASSLGRRSTDTQYF
TRBJ2-2 TRBV30 CAWNTGVLTGELFF
TRBJ2-6 TRBV19 CASSRWEGTGANVLTF
TRBJ1-2 TRBV2 CASRTGDADYGYTF
TRBJ2-1 TRBV18 CASSPGLAGAYEQFF
TRBJ2-5 TRBV3-1/TRBV3-2 CASSQVLQVRRETQYF
TRBJ2-3 TRBV28 CASSPLRTDTQYF
TRBJ1-1 TRBV3-1/TRBV3-2 CASSQKDRVNTEAFF
TRBJ1-2 TRBV6-5 CASSHTGQGYTF
TRBJ1-4 TRBV19 CASKPSRATNEKLFF
TRBJ2-3 TRBV19 CASSTGPTLTDTQYF
TRBJ2-1 TRBV9 CASSAPQGDEQFF
TRBJ2-5 TRBV4-2 CASSQDQRVQETQYF
TRBJ2-5 TRBV27 CASSPTGGGLVTTQYF
TRBJ2-1 TRBV18 CASSPPAGGAYNEQFF
TRBJ2-7 TRBV7-9 CASSPGQGRYGQYF
TRBJ2-5 TRBV28 CASRNTPQETQYF
TRBJ2-2 TRBV19 CASGQYTGELFF
TRBJ2-4 TRBV15 CATSRGRGVENIQYF
TRBJ2-7 TRBV7-9 CASSLVGRSPYEQYF
TRBJ1-6 TRBV15 CATSPWTGKFNSPLHF
TRBJ2-5 TRBV19 CASSAGGQYQETQYF
TRBJ2-5 TRBV27 CASSLLGPSETQYF
TRBJ1-6 TRBV4-1 CASSQTLSFIGAALHF
TRBJ2-7 TRBV7-6 CASSLGPQGAYGNEQYF
TRBJ2-3 TRBV9 CASSVHLDSTDTQYF
TRBJ1-1 TRBV6-5 CASSTRGANTEAFF
TRBJ2-1 TRBV25-1 CASSEAGGNEQFF